This TCR beta chain was captured in a study of tumor-infiltrating lymphocytes in primary liver carcinoma. Notes on the study in general: Tumor-adjacent and tumor-blood pairs showed less overlap than tumor region pairs. Found in all five tumor regions were only about 7-24% of top clones.

Concerning this clonotype itself: Antigen unknown. The junction shows a germline mismatch at one end, possibly a read error.

The germline CDR1 and CDR2 sequences are MNHNS and SASEGT. The CDR3 is 11 amino acids. Co-extraction of RNA and DNA was performed on about 19-30 mg of unsorted bulk tissue. The sampling covered five separate regions of each tumor. Each of the tumor samples contained in excess of 75% viable tumor cells. The investigators made TCR beta cDNA from approximately 510 ng total RNA, using a constant-region primer. Three-round nested multiplex PCR performed with slightly modified ARM-PCR produced the TCR beta libraries. The first two PCR rounds used TRBV1-TRBV30 primers with a Cbeta primer, approximately 10 cycles each. TCRdb re-called the multiplex PCR reads through MiXCR, storing one row per CDR3 protein. The sample carries 100,000 or so distinct CDR3 sequences, about four fifths recorded once.

Sequenced sample: liver tumor tissue from sampling region 3. The subset: tumor region T3, left-lateral pole. This receptor was obtained from a man aged 40-55 years with primary liver carcinoma and hepatitis B virus infection. V gene TRBV6-1 combines with J gene TRBJ2-7; D may be TRBD2 (5 bases). CDR3 nucleotide sequence: TGTGCCATCAGCGGACTCTACGAACAGTACTTC. Amino acids: CAISGLYEQYF.